The rows below give T cell receptor beta chains drawn from one sample of a study of vaccination and CD4 T cells after COVID-19. Each CDR3 protein gets one entry after TCRdb re-called the PCR reads with MiXCR. This table holds around 7,000 distinct CDR3 sequences, about 71% found once. The antigens these receptors bind are not known. Sequencing used CD4+ T cells from blood, cultured in vitro. The receptor set was obtained from a human donor in good health. The CDR3 runs from the conserved cysteine through the conserved F or W. D genes are given only for firm matches. For some rows the clone size is stated as once, few or many, or as a class when expanded; others skip it.

J gene	D gene	V gene	clone size	CDR3 DNA	CDR3 protein
TRBJ2-6	.	TRBV20-1	.	TGCAGTGCTTGGACGCTAGCCTCTGGGGCCAACGTCCTGACTTTC	CSAWTLASGANVLTF
TRBJ1-6	.	TRBV30	.	TGTGCCTGGACCACGAGTGCAACAGGGACTTCACCCCTCCACTTT	CAWTTSATGTSPLHF
TRBJ2-3	TRBD2	TRBV19	.	TGTGCCAGTAGTTCCCCGGGGGGACTCACAGATACGCAGTATTTT	CASSSPGGLTDTQYF
TRBJ1-1	.	TRBV15	.	TGTGCCACCAGCAGAGAGGGCAACACTGAAGCTTTCTTT	CATSREGNTEAFF
TRBJ1-1	.	TRBV20-1	few	TGCAGCCTAGGGGGGGCTGAAGCTTTCTTT	CSLGGAEAFF
TRBJ2-3	.	TRBV6-5	.	TGTGCCAGCAGTTACGTAGCAGATACGCAGTATTTT	CASSYVADTQYF
TRBJ2-7	TRBD1	TRBV6-2/TRBV6-3	.	TGTGCCAGCAGTTTACCGCCGGGACAGGGGGCCCACGAGCAGTACTTC	CASSLPPGQGAHEQYF
TRBJ1-2	TRBD1	TRBV7-8	.	TGTGCCAGCAGCTCACCCCCCACAGGGCAGGGGGCTTACTATGGCTACACCTTC	CASSSPPTGQGAYYGYTF
TRBJ1-5	TRBD1	TRBV20-1	few	TGCAGTGCTGGGACAGGGGGCAATCAGCCCCAGCATTTT	CSAGTGGNQPQHF
TRBJ1-5	TRBD1	TRBV10-3	few	TGTGCCACCGGGACAGGGGACAATCAGCCCCAGCATTTT	CATGTGDNQPQHF
TRBJ2-6	.	TRBV30	.	TGTGCCTGCCCGAACTGTGGACACATCGGTGGGGCCAACGTCCTGACTTTC	CACPNCGHIGGANVLTF